This T cell receptor (beta chain) derives from a study of PD-L1 blockade in urothelial cancer. At the level of the study: After treatment start, blood was analyzed at 3 weeks (second dose) and at 6 weeks. The median T cell count in blood samples was more than 110,000.

This clone is classed as medium-sized. CDR1 and CDR2 from the germline V gene are MNHNY and SVGAGI (reference sequence). V was clipped by 2 bases and J by 4 bases, with 8 bases between them. This CDR3 has 13 amino acids. Time point noted: peripheral blood 6 weeks after treatment start. Each patient's cancer was a locally advanced or metastatic urothelial carcinoma. Assay used: immunoSEQ multiplex PCR; TCRdb lists only in-frame clones, some missing. Altogether about 30,000 clones are present, roughly 87% being singletons, with the ten largest covering roughly 8%. V gene TRBV6-6 combines with J gene TRBJ1-1, with D possibly being TRBD1 (5 bases). The source material was PBMCs, sampled around atezolizumab (anti-PD-L1) treatment. The sequence came from an elderly man with urothelial cancer. The CDR3: CASSYTDSTEAFF. The CDR3 nucleotides are TGTGCCAGCAGTTACACCGACAGCACTGAAGCTTTCTTT.